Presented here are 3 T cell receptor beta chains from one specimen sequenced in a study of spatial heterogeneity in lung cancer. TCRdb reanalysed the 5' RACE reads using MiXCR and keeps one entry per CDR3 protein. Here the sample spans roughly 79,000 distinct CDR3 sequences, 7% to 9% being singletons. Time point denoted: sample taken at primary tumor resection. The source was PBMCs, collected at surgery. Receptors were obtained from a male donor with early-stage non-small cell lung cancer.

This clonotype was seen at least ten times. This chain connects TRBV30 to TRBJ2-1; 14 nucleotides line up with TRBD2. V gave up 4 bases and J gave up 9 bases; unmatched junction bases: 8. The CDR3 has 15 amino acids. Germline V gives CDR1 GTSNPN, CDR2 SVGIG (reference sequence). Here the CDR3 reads CAWTLGLAGVSEQFF. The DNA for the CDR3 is TGTGCCTGGACTTTGGGACTAGCGGGAGTAAGTGAGCAGTTCTTC.

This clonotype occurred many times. The DNA for the CDR3 is TGCAGTGCCCTACGTTCTAATGAGCAGTTCTTC. The encoded protein is CSALRSNEQFF. The chain joins TRBV20-1 to TRBJ2-1, with D unresolved. V lost 6 bases and J lost 7, with 10 bases in between. The CDR3 runs to 11 residues. CDR1 and CDR2 (germline): DFQATT, SNEGSKA (reference sequence).

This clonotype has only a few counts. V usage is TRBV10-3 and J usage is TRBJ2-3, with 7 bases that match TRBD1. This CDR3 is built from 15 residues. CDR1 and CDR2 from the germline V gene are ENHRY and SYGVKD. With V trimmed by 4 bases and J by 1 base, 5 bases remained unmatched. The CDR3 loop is CAISGSGQRTDTQYF. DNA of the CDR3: TGTGCCATCAGTGGTTCGGGACAGCGCACAGATACGCAGTATTTT.